This TCR beta chain originates from a study of OX40 agonist ivuxolimab in advanced cancers. Concerning the study at large: Ivuxolimab, which targeted the costimulatory receptor OX40 (CD134), was an agonistic, fully human IgG2 monoclonal antibody. Of the roughly 52 dose-escalation patients, hepatocellular carcinoma was present in 19, melanoma in roughly 15, renal cell carcinoma in 9 and head and neck cancer in 9. Intravenous ivuxolimab was administered to patients every 2 weeks at six dose levels: 0.01, 0.1, 0.3, 1.5, 3 and 10 mg/kg. Prior anti-PD-1, anti-PD-L1 or anti-CTLA-4 therapy was permitted, and checkpoint inhibitors had been received by around 40% of dose-escalation patients. The paper covers the monotherapy dose-escalation part of the phase I ivuxolimab trial, which included N ≈ 50 patients. The dose-escalation cohort was roughly 83% male with a mean age of approximately 60 years, ranging from 23 to 79. Partial responses occurred in three dose-escalation patients, of whom one had hepatocellular carcinoma and two had cutaneous melanoma. Peripheral TCRbeta sequencing aimed to test whether ivuxolimab altered TCR sequence diversity and caused clonal T-cell expansion. The full study reports these points: Low levels of normalized T-cell clonal expansion were also seen in some nonresponding patients. Antigen specificity was not determined for the clonally expanded peripheral T cells. On average, CD8+ T cells showed more expanded clones than CD4+ T cells after ivuxolimab. In partial responders in the 0.1-3.0 mg/kg groups, normalized peripheral clonal expansion was found to be among the lowest, especially among CD8+ T cells. At doses from 0.1 to 3.0 mg/kg, clonal expansion was seen in both CD4+ and CD8+ blood T cells between baseline and week 6.

The germline V gene encodes CDR1 SGHTA and CDR2 FQGTGA. V is pruned by 2 bases and J by 3 bases, leaving 7 bases of the junction without a gene match. Including the terminal cysteine and phenylalanine, the CDR3 comprises 16 residues. Here the CDR3 DNA is all that survives: 48 bases in frame from base 1. Genomic DNA was extracted from sorted cells for sequencing of the TCRbeta CDR3 region. TCRbeta CDR3 regions were sequenced using the immunoSEQ Assay. Entries here come from immuneACCESS through TCRdb and include only in-frame sequences with V and J called. Some clones fail to appear in such tables; in the studies checked, an unresolved V gene covers under half of the shortfall, and the cause of the remainder is unknown. The sample profile shows approximately 50,000 clones; about 82% of them were found once. Around 3.9% of the sample is held by the ten biggest clonotypes. A remark on this clone: Its antigen specificity is not known. Within one base of it there is no much larger clone, and no base qualities were kept.

The trial excluded patients who had a history of autoimmune disease or who were on systemic immunosuppression. In every dose cohort, peripheral blood was drawn for TCR sequencing at baseline, cycle 4 day 1, and cycle 7 day 1. The samples were drawn from a first-in-human, open-label, multicenter phase I dose-escalation trial of ivuxolimab. Adults with locally advanced or metastatic melanoma, renal cell carcinoma, hepatocellular carcinoma or head and neck squamous cell carcinoma were enrolled in the trial. Before TCR sequencing, CD4+ T cells and CD8+ T cells were sorted from peripheral blood as separate populations.

This specimen consisted of CD4+ or CD8+ T cells sorted from blood, obtained in a trial of the OX40 agonist ivuxolimab. The chain is made from TRBV7-3 and TRBJ2-7, with TRBD2 identical over 10 junction bases. The sequence derives from an adult with an advanced solid tumor such as melanoma, head and neck, liver or kidney cancer. In nucleotides, the sequence is TGTGCCAGCAGCTTAGTCCCAGCGGGGGGGTTCTACGAGCAGTACTTC. This sequence encodes CASSLVPAGGFYEQYF.